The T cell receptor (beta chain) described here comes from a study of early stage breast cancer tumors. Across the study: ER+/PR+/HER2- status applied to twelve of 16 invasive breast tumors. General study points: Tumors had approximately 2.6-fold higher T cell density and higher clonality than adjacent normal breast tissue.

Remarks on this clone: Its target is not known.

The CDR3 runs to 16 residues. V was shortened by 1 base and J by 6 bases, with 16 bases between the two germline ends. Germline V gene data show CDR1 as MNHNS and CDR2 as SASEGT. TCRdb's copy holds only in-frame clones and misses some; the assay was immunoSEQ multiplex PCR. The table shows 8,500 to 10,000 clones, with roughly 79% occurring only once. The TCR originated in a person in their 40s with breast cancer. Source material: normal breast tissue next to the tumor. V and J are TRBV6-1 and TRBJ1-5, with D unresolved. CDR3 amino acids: CASSEGDKWASQPQHF. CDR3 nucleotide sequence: TGTGCCAGCAGTGAAGGGGATAAATGGGCGAGTCAGCCCCAGCATTTT.